This T cell receptor (beta chain) was found in a study of cytomegalovirus exposure and HLA in healthy donors. Losses at the gene ends were 3 bases for V and 3 bases for J; bases not matched to a gene: 7. The CDR3 contains 15 residues. Germline V gives CDR1 SQVTM, CDR2 ANQGSEA. Vbeta (60) and Jbeta (13) primers were used in the PCR. Measured with immunoSEQ multiplex PCR; TCRdb has only the in-frame clones, and not every one. This sample has 95,000 to 100,000 clones, with 76% found just once. This clone was picked up a small number of times. This TCR was sampled from a man in his forties in good health and CMV-seronegative. Sample: PBMCs. The chain combines TRBV29-1 with TRBJ2-7; 11 bases agree with TRBD2. The CDR3 bases are TGCAGCGTTGAGCGAAGGGGACTAGCGGACTACGAGCAGTACTTC. Translated: CSVERRGLADYEQYF.